One sample yielded the 13 T cell receptor beta chains listed below, sequenced in a study of T cells expressing NK-cell markers. TCRdb re-analyzed the 5' RACE reads; it lists each CDR3 protein once, without DNA. The sample is made up of about 260,000 distinct CDR3 sequences, and the top ten hold roughly 4.2% of it. Sequenced material: blood T cells: a sorted CD56 or NKG2C T cell subset, CD4+ or CD8+ T cells, or bulk PBMC T cells (not recorded which). These receptors originate from a woman between 18 and 69 years old in good health.

The chain combines TRBV4-2 with TRBJ2-4; TCRdb lists TRBD1, though no DNA is available to test this call. CDR3 length: 14 amino acids. Germline CDR1 reads LGHNA; CDR2 reads YNFKEQ. The CDR3 here is CASSQQGAKNIQYF.

CDR3 sequence reads: CASTPSYNEQFF. The rearrangement joins TRBV2 to TRBJ2-1; TCRdb picks TRBD1, but there is no DNA to check that call. The CDR3 is 12 residues long. Per the germline V gene, CDR1 is SNHLY and CDR2 is FYNNEI. The whole variable domain, remainder taken from reference TRBV2 and TRBJ2-1, is EPEVTQTPSHQVTQMGQEVILRCVPISNHLYFYWYRQILGQKVEFLVSFYNNEISEKSEIFDDQFSVERPDGSNFTLKIRSTKLEDSAMYFCASTPSYNEQFFGPGTRLTVL.

This rearrangement joins TRBV7-2 to TRBJ2-3; lacking DNA, the TRBD2 call made by TCRdb goes unchecked. CDR1 SGHTA and CDR2 FQGNSA come from the germline V gene. CDR3 length: 17 amino acids. CDR3 protein: CASSRRDSGISTDTQYF.

This chain joins TRBV3-1 and TRBJ1-6. Germline V gene sequence: CDR1 LGHDT, CDR2 YNNKEL (reference sequence). This CDR3 is 13 amino acids long. The CDR3 reads CASSQVRNSPLHF.

The V call is TRBV6-2 or TRBV6-3, the J call TRBJ2-5; TCRdb outputs TRBD2, but without DNA this stays unchecked. In germline, CDR1 is MNHEY, CDR2 SVGEGT. This CDR3 is 13 amino acids long. CDR3 region: CASRVAGEETQYF.

The chain has TRBV7-2 and TRBJ2-1. CDR3 size: 14 residues. Germline V gene sequence: CDR1 SGHTA, CDR2 FQGNSA. This chain's CDR3 is CASSLVYSGNEQFF.

The rearrangement links TRBV9 to TRBJ2-5. The germline V gene encodes CDR1 SGDLS and CDR2 YYNGEE. This CDR3 contains 13 residues. CDR3 sequence reads: CASSVAGKETQYF.

The CDR3 loop reads CASSPSQETQYF. V usage is TRBV18 and J usage is TRBJ2-5. Germline V gene data show CDR1 as KGHSH and CDR2 as LQKENI. This CDR3 has 12 amino acids. The whole variable domain, remainder taken from reference TRBV18 and TRBJ2-5, is NAGVMQNPRHLVRRRGQEARLRCSPMKGHSHVYWYRQLPEEGLKFMVYLQKENIIDESGMPKERFSAEFPKEGPSILRIQQVVRGDSAAYFCASSPSQETQYFGPGTRLLVL.

The chain employs TRBV27 and TRBJ2-6; TCRdb's assignment of TRBD1 cannot be checked, as there is no DNA. The CDR3 covers 18 residues. Germline V gene data show CDR1 as MNHEY and CDR2 as SMNVEV (reference sequence). Here the CDR3 reads CASRPRVGGPAGANVLTF.

This rearrangement joins TRBV28 to TRBJ1-2; the D gene TCRdb calls, TRBD1, cannot be checked with no DNA. The CDR3 sequence is 14 residues long. Germline V gene data show CDR1 as MDHEN and CDR2 as SYDVKM. The CDR3 region is CASTPSGANYGYTF.

CDR3: CAISAGRDHDEQYF. The J gene is TRBJ2-7, the V gene TRBV10-3; TCRdb calls TRBD1, which cannot be checked without DNA. Germline assignment: CDR1 ENHRY and CDR2 SYGVKD. CDR3 length: 14 amino acids.

The chain has TRBV30 and TRBJ1-3. The CDR3 is 14 residues long. Germline values: CDR1 GTSNPN, CDR2 SVGIG (reference sequence). The CDR3 region is CAWSIIKSGNTIYF.

This chain connects TRBV14 to TRBJ2-1; the D call of TRBD2 rests on TCRdb alone, since no DNA is present to check it. Germline V gene data show CDR1 as SGHDN and CDR2 as FVKESK. This CDR3 has 16 residues. CDR3 region: CASSLIAGRPPNEQFF. Complete variable domain (other parts from reference TRBV14 and TRBJ2-1): EAGVTQFPSHSVIEKGQTVTLRCDPISGHDNLYWYRRVMGKEIKFLLHFVKESKQDESGMPNNRFLAERTGGTYSTLKVQPAELEDSGVYFCASSLIAGRPPNEQFFGPGTRLTVL.